Each of the 27 T cell receptor gamma chains below was sequenced from the same sample in a study of γδ T cells in repeated Plasmodium falciparum infection. TCRdb reapplied CATT to the multiplex PCR reads. The sample records some 32,000 gamma-chain clones, under 1.5% being singletons. Bulk repertoires came from Vgamma9/Vdelta2+ or Vdelta2-negative gammadelta T cells flow-sorted from PBMC. Sequenced sample: gamma-delta T cells from blood. The origin of the receptors is a pool of human donors (malaria-infected and uninfected, not separated).

A note on this clone: TCRdb has a much larger clone's protein, which differs at residue 17 from the translation of this DNA, likely because of a read error; what is shown is the protein translated from the DNA. This chain joins TRGV5 and TRGJP. No J segment appears in TCRdb, so it was assigned here by matching the sequence to germline. Trimming cost V 0 bases and J 23 bases; bases outside gene matches: 25. Germline V gene sequence: CDR1 VINAFY, CDR2 YDVSNSKD. The CDR3 length is 18 residues. CDR3 coding DNA: TGTGCCACCTGGGACAGGGACCTACTTAATACCACTGGTTGGTTCAAGGTATTT. Its translation is CATWDRDLLNTTGWFKVF.

Only a few counts were recorded for this clone. For this DNA, TCRdb reports the protein of a much larger clone, which diverges at residue 12, most likely from a read error; the protein presented here is translated directly from the DNA. The V gene call is TRGV4, and the J gene call is absent. Germline lookup yields CDR1 EGSTGY and CDR2 YDSYTSSV. The CDR3 runs 14 residues. This CDR3 reads CATWASSGYYKRLF. CDR3 bases: TGTGCCACCTGGGCCTCTTCGGGTTATTATAAGAGACTCTTT.

This clone was recorded many times. Other DNA sequences within the sample encode an identical CDR3. V and J are TRGV4 and TRGJP2. The J segment lost 2 bases and the V segment lost 1 base, leaving 4 bases of the junction unmatched. The germline V gene encodes CDR1 EGSTGY and CDR2 YDSYTSSV. CDR3 length: 15 amino acids. The CDR3 is CATWDGGSSDWIKTF. For the CDR3, the DNA is TGTGCCACCTGGGATGGAGGGAGTAGTGATTGGATCAAGACGTTT.

This clone has ten or more counts. Only one base separates this from a far larger clonotype, so it likely reflects a read error. The sample contains more than one DNA sequence encoding this CDR3. J gene calling gave no result, while the V gene is TRGV9. The CDR3 extends over 14 amino acids. Germline V gene sequence: CDR1 GITISATS, CDR2 ISYDGTV (reference sequence). CDR3 region: CALWEVHGYYKKLF. CDR3 bases: TGTGCCTTGTGGGAGGTGCACGGTTATTATAAGAAGCTCTTT.

This clone showed up just a few times. A single base is all that separates this from a far larger clone, so a read error is likely. Other DNA sequences of this sample code for an identical CDR3. The V gene is TRGV2, the J gene TRGJP1. TCRdb does not report a J gene; here it was assigned by matching the DNA to germline references. The CDR3 totals 14 residues. Germline-derived CDR1 and CDR2 are EGSNGY and YDSYNSKV. CDR3 DNA sequence: TGTGCCACCAAAAGTTGTACCACCGGTTGGTTCAAGATATTT. Its protein product is CATKSCTTGWFKIF.

This clone was found many times. The chain employs TRGV9 and TRGJP. Here the J gene was assigned by germline matching of the DNA, as TCRdb has none. Trimming cost V 1 base and J 9 bases; bases outside gene matches: 6. CDR1 GITISATS and CDR2 ISYDGTV come from the germline V gene (reference sequence). This CDR3 has 16 residues. The CDR3 sequence: CALWEVPPLGKKIKVF. CDR3 DNA: TGTGCCTTGTGGGAGGTTCCCCCGTTGGGCAAAAAAATCAAGGTATTT.

This clone was detected only a few times. This DNA's translation differs at residue 3 from TCRdb's protein, which comes from a much larger clone; a read error is likely, and the protein shown is translated from the DNA. The CDR3 is CASCLHNRQPNYYKKLF. As DNA, the CDR3 is TGTGCCTCGTGTCTCCACAACCGACAACCGAATTATTATAAGAAACTCTTT. The chain combines TRGV9 with TRGJ1 or TRGJ2. The J gene was missing in TCRdb and was found by matching the end of the DNA to germline. Germline CDR1 and CDR2: GITISATS and ISYDGTV (reference sequence). Trimming removed 11 bases from V and 0 bases from J; junction bases left unmatched: 22. CDR3 length equals 17 residues.

The sample holds a few counts of this clone. It differs at one base from a far larger clone, so likely a read error. The sample contains more than one DNA sequence encoding this CDR3. No J gene was called, and the V gene is TRGV9. The V gene's germline CDR1 is GITISATS and CDR2 ISYDGTV (reference sequence). This CDR3 comprises 13 residues. CDR3 protein: CALWEVLHYKKLF. In nucleotides, the CDR3 is TGTGCCTTGTGGGAGGTACTTCATTATAAGAAGCTCTTT.

This clone was counted between two and nine times. With a far larger clone one base away, a read error is the likely cause. The same CDR3 can be traced to other DNA sequences in this sample. V and J are TRGV4 and TRGJ1 or TRGJ2. Here the J gene was assigned by germline matching of the DNA, as TCRdb has none. Germline assignment: CDR1 EGSTGY and CDR2 YDSYTSSV. CDR3 length: 14 amino acids. CDR3 sequence reads: CATWDGLQRGKKLF. The CDR3 coding sequence is TGCGCCACCTGGGATGGGCTCCAAAGGGGTAAGAAACTCTTT.

Details on this clone: It is likely a read error: a sequence one base away is far more abundant. Other DNA sequences in this specimen translate into the identical CDR3. This chain joins TRGV9 and TRGJP. TCRdb carries no J gene annotation; the J gene was assigned here by matching the DNA with germline. Germline V gene sequence: CDR1 GITISATS, CDR2 ISYDGTV (reference sequence). The CDR3 consists of 18 residues. The CDR3 DNA sequence: TGTGCCTTGTGGGAGGTACCCTCGCAAGAGCTGGGCAAAAAAATCAAGGTATTT. Its protein is CALWEVPSQELGKKIKVF.

This clone was counted between two and nine times. With only one base between it and a far larger clone, this is likely a read error. The J segment was not called; the V segment is TRGV4. The CDR3 runs to 14 residues. Germline V gives CDR1 EGSTGY, CDR2 YDSYTSSV. CDR3 region: CATWGFSNYYKKLF. The CDR3 DNA sequence: TGTGCCACCTGGGGCTTTTCGAATTATTATAAGAAACTCTTC.

This clone occurred a few times. This DNA translates differently at residue 9 from the TCRdb protein, which is that of a much larger clone; a read error is likely, and the protein shown is the DNA's own translation. The chain joins TRGV2 to TRGJ1 or TRGJ2. The germline gives CDR1 EGSNGY, CDR2 YDSYNSKV. V lost 0 bases, J lost 8 bases, and 10 bases stayed unmatched. CDR3 length: 14 residues. The CDR3 DNA is TGTGCCACCTGGGACGGGACTATTACGGATAAGAAACTCTTT. This gives the protein CATWDGTITDKKLF.

This clone was seen more than once but under ten times. This likely came from a read error, as a far larger clone is one base away. Distinct nucleotide sequences in the sample also encode this CDR3. CDR3 sequence (DNA): TGTGCCACCTGGGACGGGGTGTTCTCACTTGGAAATTACTATAAGAAACTCTTT. Protein product: CATWDGVFSLGNYYKKLF. The chain recombines TRGV5 with TRGJ1 or TRGJ2. Germline matching of the DNA provided the J gene here, since TCRdb leaves it blank. Germline V gene lookup returns CDR1 VINAFY and CDR2 YDVSNSKD. The CDR3 sequence is 18 residues long.

This clone has ten or more counts. This DNA's translation and the protein TCRdb lists, from a much larger clone, do not match at residue 13, likely due to a read error; the protein shown is translated from the DNA. The rearrangement uses TRGV9 and TRGJP. Germline matching of the DNA provided the J gene here, since TCRdb leaves it blank. The CDR3 length is 17 residues. Germline CDR1 is GITISATS and CDR2 is ISYDGTV (reference sequence). The CDR3 DNA reads TGTGCCTTGTGGGAGGTGAAGCAAGAGTTGGGCAAAAGAATCAAGGTATTT. Translation gives CALWEVKQELGKRIKVF.

At least ten counts were recorded for this clone. This DNA's translation and the protein TCRdb lists, from a much larger clone, do not match at residue 3, likely due to a read error; the protein shown is translated from the DNA. This sequence joins TRGV8 and TRGJ1 or TRGJ2. Germline assignment: CDR1 VENAVY and CDR2 YDSYNSRV. The CDR3 is 13 amino acids. CDR3 protein: CAPWDDNYYKKLF. The CDR3 nucleotides read TGTGCCCCCTGGGATGACAATTATTATAAGAAACTCTTT.

Ten or more counts support this clone. A much larger clonotype is one base distant, so this may be a read error. It is unclear where the CDR3 begins or ends on the DNA, so no DNA is shown, and the CDR3 is as TCRdb lists it. No call exists for the J gene, whereas the V gene is TRGV9. The CDR3 spans 29 residues, counting both ends. The germline gives CDR1 GITISATS, CDR2 ISYDGTV (reference sequence). The CDR3 region is CALWVIIRNSLAVEQHLLSQVSTGRIQHF.

This clone was detected a few times. The protein in TCRdb stems from a much larger clone and differs at residue 6 from this DNA's translation, likely a read error; here the protein is translated from the DNA. The V gene is TRGV3, but the J gene lacks a call. This CDR3 has 13 amino acids. Germline V gives CDR1 VTNTFY, CDR2 YDVSTARD (reference sequence). The CDR3 DNA reads as TGTGCCACCTGGGACATGCCGATGATAAGAAAACTCTTT. This gives the protein CATWDMPMIRKLF.

This clone was recorded at least ten times. This probably arose from a read error, given a far larger clone one base away. This CDR3 is also generated by other DNA sequences in the sample. The genes are TRGV9 and TRGJP. No J gene is reported in TCRdb; it was inferred here by comparing the DNA with germline. The J segment lost 7 bases and the V segment lost 4 bases, leaving 7 bases of the junction unmatched. The CDR3 totals 16 residues. Germline assignment: CDR1 GITISATS and CDR2 ISYDGTV (reference sequence). The CDR3 here is CALWEDQELGKKIKVF. The CDR3, as DNA: TGTGCCTTGTGGGAAGATCAGGAGTTGGGCAAAAAAATCAAGGTATTT.

This clone appeared many times. The protein recorded in TCRdb matches a much larger clone and deviates from this DNA's translation at residue 12, suggesting a read error; the protein here is obtained by translating the DNA. V and J are TRGV9 and TRGJP. TCRdb leaves out the J gene; it was filled in here by matching the DNA to germline. The CDR3 covers 16 residues. CDR1 is GITISATS and CDR2 is ISYDGTV in the germline V gene (reference sequence). The CDR3: CALWEELELGKEIKVF. CDR3 nucleotides: TGTGCCTTGTGGGAAGAGCTCGAGTTGGGCAAAGAAATCAAGGTATTT.

In this sample, this clone turned up many times. TCRdb pairs this DNA with a much larger clone's protein that differs at residue 4, likely a read error; the protein shown was translated from the DNA. V gene TRGV9 combines with J gene TRGJP. TCRdb does not report a J gene; here it was assigned by matching the DNA to germline references. This CDR3 comprises 17 residues. Germline assignment: CDR1 GITISATS and CDR2 ISYDGTV (reference sequence). CDR3 protein: CALREVPSELGKKIKVF. The CDR3 bases are TGTGCCTTGCGGGAGGTGCCCTCGGAGTTGGGCAAAAAAATCAAGGTATTT.

This clone was seen more than once but under ten times. A far larger clone is off by one base, so a read error is likely. Other DNA sequences in this sample translate to the same CDR3. The J gene is TRGJ1 or TRGJ2, the V gene TRGV8. The J gene was not available in TCRdb and was assigned here by matching the DNA to germline segments. The CDR3 is 11 amino acids. Germline V CDR1 and CDR2: VENAVY, YDSYNSRV. The CDR3 DNA follows: TGCGCCACCTGGAAAGGGCATAAGAAACTCTTT. It codes for CATWKGHKKLF.

The sample holds a few counts of this clone. A read error likely explains why the TCRdb protein, taken from a much larger clone, differs from this DNA's translation at residue 8; the protein shown is translated from the DNA. This sequence joins TRGV3 and TRGJP2. The J gene is not listed in TCRdb, so it was assigned here from a DNA match to germline. The germline CDR1 and CDR2 sequences are VTNTFY and YDVSTARD (reference sequence). J lost 7 bases, V lost 0 bases, and 5 bases had no gene match. This CDR3 comprises 14 residues. The CDR3 coding sequence is TGTGCCACCTGGGACAGGCGGCATGATTGGATCAAGACGTTT. Its protein is CATWDRRHDWIKTF.

This clone was counted many times. A single base is all that separates this from a far larger clone, so a read error is likely. Other nucleotide sequences from this sample produce the same CDR3. The gene calls are TRGV9 and TRGJP. Germline lookup yields CDR1 GITISATS and CDR2 ISYDGTV (reference sequence). There are 17 residues in the CDR3. CDR3 loop: CALWEVTQELGKKIKVF. Here the CDR3 DNA reads TGTGCCTTGTGGGAGGTAACCCAAGAGCTGGGCAAAAAAATCAAGGTATTT.

By share, this clone ranks as medium-sized. The chain links TRGV9 to TRGJ1 or TRGJ2. The trim removed 9 bases at V and 0 bases at J, leaving 5 bases unmatched. Germline loops: CDR1 GITISATS, CDR2 ISYDGTV (reference sequence). The CDR3 length is 12 residues. CDR3 coding DNA: TGTGCCTTGCGCCTGAATTATTATAAGAAACTCTTT. Translated: CALRLNYYKKLF.

In this sample, this clone turned up a few times. TCRdb's protein for this DNA is that of a much larger clone and differs from the translation at residue 10, likely a read error; the protein shown is the DNA translation. This rearrangement joins TRGV9 to TRGJ1 or TRGJ2. No J gene was available from TCRdb, and it was assigned here by a germline match of the DNA. Germline-derived CDR1 and CDR2 are GITISATS and ISYDGTV (reference sequence). This CDR3 has 13 residues. Trimming at V came to 2 bases and at J to 12 bases, leaving 13 bases not matched to a gene. The CDR3 here is CALWEAYSSRKLF. CDR3 sequence (DNA): TGTGCCTTGTGGGAGGCGTACTCGTCTAGGAAACTCTTT.

This clone was found many times. A read error is the likely source, as a far larger clone sits one nucleotide away. The sample carries other DNA sequences with the same CDR3. This chain connects TRGV9 to TRGJ1 or TRGJ2. Germline matching of the DNA provided the J gene here, since TCRdb leaves it blank. CDR3 length: 13 residues. J gave up 8 bases and V 6 bases, and 13 bases lay outside the gene matches. Germline V gene data show CDR1 as GITISATS and CDR2 as ISYDGTV (reference sequence). The CDR3 bases are TGTGCCTTGTGGCGGGGGCGGAGCCATAAGAAACTCTTT. It translates to CALWRGRSHKKLF.

This clone was seen repeatedly, ten times or more. Only one base separates this from a far larger clonotype, so it likely reflects a read error. The same CDR3 is also encoded by other DNA sequences in this sample. V is TRGV2 and J is TRGJ1 or TRGJ2. Assignment of the J gene here rests on matching the DNA to germline, because TCRdb gives none. Per the germline V gene, CDR1 is EGSNGY and CDR2 is YDSYNSKV. The CDR3 is 10 amino acids. CDR3 nucleotide sequence: TGTGCCACATGGGACGTTAAGAAACTCTTT. Its translation is CATWDVKKLF.